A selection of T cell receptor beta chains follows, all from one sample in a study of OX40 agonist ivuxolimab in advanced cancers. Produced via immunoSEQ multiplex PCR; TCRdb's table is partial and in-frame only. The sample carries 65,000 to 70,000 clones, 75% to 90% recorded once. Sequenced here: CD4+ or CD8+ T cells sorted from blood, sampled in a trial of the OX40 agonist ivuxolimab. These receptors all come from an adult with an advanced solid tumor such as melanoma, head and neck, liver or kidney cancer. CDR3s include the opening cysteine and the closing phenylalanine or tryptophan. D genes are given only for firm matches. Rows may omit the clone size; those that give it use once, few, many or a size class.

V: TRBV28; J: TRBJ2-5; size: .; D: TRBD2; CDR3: CASSLWGLSETQYF; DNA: TGTGCCAGCAGTTTATGGGGACTATCAGAGACCCAGTACTTC
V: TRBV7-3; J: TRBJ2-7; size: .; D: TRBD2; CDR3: CASSRGLAGLYEQYF; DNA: TGTGCCAGCAGCCGCGGACTAGCGGGATTATACGAGCAGTACTTC
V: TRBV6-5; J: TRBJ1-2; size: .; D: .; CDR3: CASSYGRNYGHTF; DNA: TGTGCCAGCAGTTACGGTCGTAACTATGGCCACACCTTC
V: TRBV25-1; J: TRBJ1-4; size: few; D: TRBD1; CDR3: CASSEGDRDEKLFF; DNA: TGTGCCAGCAGTGAAGGGGACAGGGATGAAAAACTGTTTTTT
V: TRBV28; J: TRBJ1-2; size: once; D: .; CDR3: CASSRDLKNYGYTF; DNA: TGTGCCAGCAGTCGGGACCTCAAGAACTATGGCTACACCTTC
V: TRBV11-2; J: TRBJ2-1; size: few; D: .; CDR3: CASSLKVAGFNSYNEQFF; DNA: TGTGCCAGCAGCTTAAAGGTGGCGGGGTTCAACTCCTACAATGAGCAGTTCTTC
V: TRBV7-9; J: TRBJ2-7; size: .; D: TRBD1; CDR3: CASSPSGTGGREQYF; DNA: TGTGCCAGCAGCCCGTCCGGGACAGGGGGCCGCGAGCAGTACTTC
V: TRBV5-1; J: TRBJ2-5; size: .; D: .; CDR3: CASSLVASKWETQYF; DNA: TGCGCCAGCAGCTTGGTGGCTAGTAAGTGGGAGACCCAGTACTTC
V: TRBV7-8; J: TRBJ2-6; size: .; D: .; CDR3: CASSFISGANVLTF; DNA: TGTGCCAGCAGCTTTATCTCTGGGGCCAACGTCCTGACTTTC
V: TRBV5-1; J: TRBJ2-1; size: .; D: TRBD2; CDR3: CASSLASGGPNEQFF; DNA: TGCGCCAGCAGCTTGGCTAGCGGGGGCCCCAATGAGCAGTTCTTC
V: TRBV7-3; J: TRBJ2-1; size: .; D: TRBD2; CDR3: CASSYQAGFGNEQFF; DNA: TGTGCCAGCAGCTACCAAGCGGGATTCGGTAATGAGCAGTTCTTC
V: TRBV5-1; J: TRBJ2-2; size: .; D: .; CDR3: CASSLERIGELFF; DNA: TGCGCCAGCAGCCTAGAGAGAATCGGGGAGCTGTTTTTT
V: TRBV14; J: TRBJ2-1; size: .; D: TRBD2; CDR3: CASSQALAGNEQFF; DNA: TGTGCCAGCAGCCAGGCACTAGCGGGCAATGAGCAGTTCTTC
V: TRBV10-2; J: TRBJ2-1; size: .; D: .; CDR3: CASSEPSSERSYNEQFF; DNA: TGCGCCAGCAGTGAACCCTCTAGCGAACGCTCCTACAATGAGCAGTTCTTC
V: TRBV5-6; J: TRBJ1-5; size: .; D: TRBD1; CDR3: CASSFRTGRGNQPQHF; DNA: TGTGCCAGCAGCTTTCGGACAGGGAGGGGCAATCAGCCCCAGCATTTT
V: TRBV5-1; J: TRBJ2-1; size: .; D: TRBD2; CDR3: CASSLGLAGGWGEQFF; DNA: TGCGCCAGCAGCCTGGGGCTAGCGGGGGGCTGGGGTGAGCAGTTCTTC
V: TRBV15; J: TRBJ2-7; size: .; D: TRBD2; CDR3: CATSRRVAGKYEQYF; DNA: TGTGCCACCAGCAGGCGGGTAGCGGGAAAATACGAGCAGTACTTC
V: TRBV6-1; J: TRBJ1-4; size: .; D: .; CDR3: CASQRINEKLFF; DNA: TGTGCCAGCCAGAGGATTAATGAAAAACTGTTTTTT